This T cell receptor beta chain was recorded in a study of Graves' ophthalmopathy and Graves' hyperthyroidism. Amplification of TCR beta CDR3 regions used RNA transcripts. HTBI primers served in a first-round RT-PCR, which a second-round multiplex PCR followed. Using its own MiXCR run on the multiplex PCR reads, TCRdb lists one record per CDR3 protein. Of more than 1,000,000 distinct CDR3 sequences in the sample, about 38% are singletons; the top ten hold around 10%. Excluded were patients with other autoimmune diseases, uncontrolled infections, pregnancy or lactation. Ten or more counts support this clonotype. The receptor was isolated from an adult man with Graves' hyperthyroidism. Input material: peripheral blood or thyroid tissue (not recorded which).

The CDR3 region has the DNA TGTGCCAGCAGTTACTCGGGAGACTTCGGGACTGAAGCTTTCTTT. This encodes CASSYSGDFGTEAFF. The chain joins TRBV6-5 to TRBJ1-1; D is unclear. Germline loops: CDR1 MNHEY, CDR2 SVGAGI. This CDR3 is built from 15 residues. Trimming took 0 bases from V and 5 from J, leaving 13 bases between them.